Shown below are 28 T cell receptor beta chains from a single sample sequenced in a study of cytomegalovirus exposure and HLA in healthy donors. 60 Vbeta and 13 Jbeta primers were used in PCR. Only in-frame clones appear in the TCRdb table, and some are missing; sequencing was by immunoSEQ multiplex PCR. Among some 140,000 clones listed, about four fifths were seen once. The sequencing sample was made of PBMCs. These receptors were obtained from a young man in good health and CMV-seronegative.

The chain recombines TRBV6-5 with TRBJ2-3; 10 bases line up with TRBD2. The CDR3 totals 15 residues. J was trimmed by 0 bases and V by 8 bases; bases with no gene match: 5. Germline assignment: CDR1 MNHEY and CDR2 SVGAGI. CDR3 in amino acids: CASHERGGSTDTQYF. Here the CDR3 DNA reads TGTGCCAGCCATGAGCGGGGGGGAAGCACAGATACGCAGTATTTT.

This clone was seen more than once but under ten times. The V gene is TRBV5-1, the J gene TRBJ2-1; 7 nucleotides align to TRBD1. V trimming: 2 bases; J trimming: 1 base; junction bases outside the gene matches: 3. This CDR3 is 15 amino acids long. Germline CDR1 and CDR2: SGHRS and YFSETQ. This CDR3 reads CASSLGTVSYNEQFF. The CDR3 nucleotides are TGCGCCAGCAGCTTAGGGACAGTTTCCTACAATGAGCAGTTCTTC.

The V gene is TRBV9, the J gene TRBJ1-1, with D possibly being TRBD1 (6 bases). The V and J ends lost 0 bases and 5 bases respectively, with 14 bases between them. The CDR3 length is 15 residues. Germline CDR1 is SGDLS and CDR2 is YYNGEE. The CDR3 nucleotides read TGTGCCAGCAGCGTAGAGGGGGGGCCTCTAACTGAAGCTTTCTTT. The encoded protein is CASSVEGGPLTEAFF.

In its sample, this clone was seen a few times. V is TRBV5-1 and J is TRBJ2-2, with a weak D call TRBD1 (6 bases). Germline V gene data show CDR1 as SGHRS and CDR2 as YFSETQ. Trimming took 0 bases from V and 0 from J, leaving 9 bases between them. This CDR3 has 16 amino acids. In nucleotides, the CDR3 is TGCGCCAGCAGCTTGGGGCAGGGGTCGAACACCGGGGAGCTGTTTTTT. Translating gives CASSLGQGSNTGELFF.

The chain has TRBV11-2 and TRBJ2-4, with D possibly matching TRBD1 (5 bases). The CDR3 consists of 14 residues. Trimming removed 1 base at V and 4 bases at J, with 8 bases between. Per the germline V gene, CDR1 is SGHAT and CDR2 is FQNNGV. CDR3 protein: CASSLVAGKNIQYF. CDR3 nucleotides: TGTGCCAGCAGCTTAGTCGCAGGGAAAAACATTCAGTACTTC.

This clone showed up just once. The V gene is TRBV5-1, the J gene TRBJ1-1; 7 nucleotides line up with TRBD1. Germline assignment: CDR1 SGHRS and CDR2 YFSETQ. This CDR3 comprises 15 residues. With V trimmed by 4 bases and J by 0 bases, 6 bases remained unmatched. The CDR3 sequence: CASSTGTAMNTEAFF. The CDR3 DNA is TGCGCCAGCAGCACCGGGACAGCAATGAACACTGAAGCTTTCTTT.

The chain couples TRBV6-6 to TRBJ1-5; no definite D call. The V end lost 4 bases, the J end lost 2 bases, and 6 bases lay between the germline ends. The V gene's germline CDR1 is MNHNY and CDR2 SVGAGI (reference sequence). This CDR3 contains 13 residues. The CDR3 DNA reads TGTGCCAGCAGTTTCACTGGCAATCAGCCCCAGCATTTT. It is translated as CASSFTGNQPQHF.

The chain carries TRBV7-9 and TRBJ1-3, with no clear D. The CDR3 totals 16 residues. Germline V gene lookup returns CDR1 SEHNR and CDR2 FQNEAQ (reference sequence). V shed 4 bases and J shed 0 bases, with 13 bases lying between them. Here the CDR3 reads CASSSYGKGSGNTIYF. In nucleotides, the CDR3 is TGTGCCAGCAGCTCCTACGGGAAAGGCTCTGGAAACACCATATATTTT. Supplemented by reference TRBV7-9 and TRBJ1-3, the full variable domain reads DTGVSQNPRHKITKRGQNVTFRCDPISEHNRLYWYRQTLGQGPEFLTYFQNEAQLEKSRLLSDRFSAERPKGSFSTLEIQRTEQGDSAMYLCASSSYGKGSGNTIYFGEGSWLTVV.

This chain joins TRBV9 and TRBJ1-1, with TRBD1 matching 11 bases. CDR3 length: 17 amino acids. CDR1 and CDR2 (germline): SGDLS, YYNGEE. V dropped 3 bases and J dropped 0; count of bases not matched to a gene: 7. The CDR3 DNA follows: TGTGCCAGCAGCGCCGGGACAGGGGGTACCATGAACACTGAAGCTTTCTTT. Residues: CASSAGTGGTMNTEAFF. The variable domain in full, with the rest retrieved from reference TRBV9 and TRBJ1-1, is DSGVTQTPKHLITATGQRVTLRCSPRSGDLSVYWYQQSLDQGLQFLIQYYNGEERAKGNILERFSAQQFPDLHSELNLSSLELGDSALYFCASSAGTGGTMNTEAFFGQGTRLTVV.

This clone was recorded once. The same CDR3 can be traced to other DNA sequences in this sample. This chain joins TRBV5-1 and TRBJ1-1; 10 positions match TRBD1. J lost 4 bases, V lost 0 bases, and 3 bases had no gene match. In germline, CDR1 is SGHRS, CDR2 YFSETQ. This CDR3 contains 15 residues. CDR3 bases: TGCGCCAGCAGCTTGGCGGGACAGGGGCTCACTGAAGCTTTCTTT. This encodes CASSLAGQGLTEAFF. Based on the CDR3 plus reference TRBV5-1 and TRBJ1-1, the full variable domain is KAGVTQTPRYLIKTRGQQVTLSCSPISGHRSVSWYQQTPGQGLQFLFEYFSETQRNKGNFPGRFSGRQFSNSRSEMNVSTLELGDSALYLCASSLAGQGLTEAFFGQGTRLTVV.

The CDR3 nucleotides are TGCAGCGTTGGTGGCGGGGGGGATCAGCCCCAGCATTTT. Translation: CSVGGGGDQPQHF. This chain joins TRBV29-1 and TRBJ1-5, with D tentatively TRBD1 (5 bases). The ends were cut back, 4 bases at V and 5 bases at J, with 12 bases in the middle. Looked up from germline, CDR1 is SQVTM and CDR2 is ANQGSEA. The CDR3 loop spans 13 amino acids. The full variable domain, in which reference TRBV29-1 and TRBJ1-5 provide the parts outside the CDR3, is SAVISQKPSRDICQRGTSLTIQCQVDSQVTMMFWYRQQPGQSLTLIATANQGSEATYESGFVIDKFPISRPNLTFSTLTVSNMSPEDSSIYLCSVGGGGDQPQHFGDGTRLSIL.

This chain joins TRBV9 and TRBJ1-2, with D uncertain. Germline V CDR1 and CDR2: SGDLS, YYNGEE. The CDR3 sequence is 13 residues long. The V end was cut by 4 bases, the J end by 8 bases, with 15 bases between. The chain's CDR3 is CASSPYGIGGYTF. CDR3 DNA sequence: TGTGCCAGCAGCCCCTACGGGATAGGGGGCTACACCTTC.

This clone appeared a few times. This chain connects TRBV5-1 to TRBJ1-2; D ambiguous. Trimming took 0 bases from V and 7 from J, leaving 7 bases between them. This CDR3 is 12 amino acids long. Germline V CDR1 and CDR2: SGHRS, YFSETQ. CDR3 sequence reads: CASSLGSGGYTF. CDR3 nucleotides: TGCGCCAGCAGCTTGGGAAGCGGTGGCTACACCTTC.

The genes are TRBV2 and TRBJ2-5; 14 nucleotides match TRBD2. V was pared by 8 bases and J by 7 bases, with 12 bases of the junction left unmatched. CDR3 length equals 16 residues. Germline loops: CDR1 SNHLY, CDR2 FYNNEI. CDR3 bases: TGTGCCAGCGGGGGGACTAGCGGGGGACGGGGGGGGACCCAGTACTTC. Its protein is CASGGTSGGRGGTQYF.

This clone was detected once. CDR3 in amino acids: CASSFELTYNEQFF. The CDR3 coding sequence is TGTGCCAGCAGCTTTGAATTGACATACAATGAGCAGTTCTTC. The V and J genes are TRBV7-8 and TRBJ2-1, with no clear D. The CDR3 covers 14 residues. V dropped 3 bases and J dropped 4 bases, with 10 bases sitting between them. Per germline, CDR1 SGHVS and CDR2 FQNEAQ.

The CDR3 loop is CAITGAGGRGTDTQYF. Here the CDR3 DNA reads TGTGCCATCACGGGAGCGGGGGGGCGGGGCACAGATACGCAGTATTTT. The rearrangement uses TRBV10-3 and TRBJ2-3, with TRBD2 matching over 10 bases. The CDR3 length is 16 residues. Germline CDR1 is ENHRY and CDR2 is SYGVKD. The ends lost 7 bases at V and 1 base at J; junction bases unmatched: 8.

The chain uses TRBV6-5 and TRBJ1-2; the match to TRBD1 covers 7 bases. In germline, CDR1 is MNHEY, CDR2 SVGAGI. The CDR3 loop spans 15 amino acids. V shed 6 bases and J 5 bases; nucleotides not matched to a gene: 12. Here the CDR3 reads CASSPTLDREYGYTF. The CDR3 nucleotides are TGTGCCAGCAGCCCTACCCTCGACAGGGAGTATGGCTACACCTTC.

This clone was seen more than once but under ten times. The CDR3 bases are TGTGCCAGCAGCTTGGGGCAGGGGGGCTACACCTTC. The encoded protein is CASSLGQGGYTF. The chain employs TRBV5-4 and TRBJ1-2; a possible D gene is TRBD1 (6 bases). Trimming stripped 0 bases from V and 8 bases from J, with 8 bases between. The CDR3 loop spans 12 amino acids. Germline CDR1 is SGHNT and CDR2 is YYREEE (reference sequence).

The chain joins TRBV7-9 to TRBJ1-2; TRBD1 is a possible D gene (5 bases). This CDR3 is 14 amino acids long. Germline CDR1 and CDR2: SEHNR and FQNEAQ (reference sequence). V was cut by 5 bases and J by 1 base, with 11 bases left in between. The CDR3 nucleotides are TGTGCCAGCAGCAAGACAGAACTTAACTATGGCTACACCTTC. Translation: CASSKTELNYGYTF.

By proportion, this clone is large. The V and J genes are TRBV2 and TRBJ1-4; no clear D. The CDR3 has 14 residues. CDR1 is SNHLY and CDR2 is FYNNEI in the germline V gene. Trimming took 7 bases from V and 4 from J, leaving 13 bases between them. The CDR3 DNA follows: TGTGCCAGCACTAGTCCGTCTTTTAATGAAAAACTGTTTTTT. Translation gives CASTSPSFNEKLFF.

DNA of the CDR3: TGTGCCAGCAGGTCAACGGGGACAATACAGTTCTTC. Translation: CASRSTGTIQFF. V and J are TRBV2 and TRBJ2-1; D is perhaps TRBD1 (6 bases). Germline V lookup: CDR1 SNHLY, CDR2 FYNNEI. V was shortened by 6 bases and J by 13 bases, with 16 bases between the two germline ends. The CDR3 is 12 residues long.

As concerns this clone: The junction differs from germline at one of its ends, possibly a read error. V and J are TRBV7-9 and TRBJ2-6, with D tentatively TRBD2 (6 bases). CDR3 length: 18 amino acids. Germline CDR1 and CDR2: SEHNR and FQNEAQ (reference sequence). The CDR3 DNA sequence: TGTGCCAGCAACTCTAGGTCCGGGGGTGGCTCTGGGGCCAACGGCCTGACTTTC. Its protein is CASNSRSGGGSGANGLTF.

This clone appeared once. The V gene is TRBV6-1, the J gene TRBJ1-2, with 10 bases fitting TRBD1. Germline V gene lookup returns CDR1 MNHNS and CDR2 SASEGT. With V trimmed by 6 bases and J by 6 bases, 7 bases remained unmatched. This CDR3 has 14 residues. The CDR3 is CASRRDRGYDGYTF. The DNA of the CDR3 is TGTGCCAGCAGACGGGACAGGGGATACGATGGCTACACCTTC.

The V and J genes are TRBV5-1 and TRBJ2-2; D ambiguous. Trimming shortened V by 2 bases and J by 6 bases, and 5 bases separated the two germline ends. Germline-derived CDR1 and CDR2 are SGHRS and YFSETQ. CDR3 length equals 12 residues. The CDR3 bases are TGCGCCAGCAGCTTAGAGTCCGGGGAGCTGTTTTTT. Amino acids: CASSLESGELFF.

This clone has a handful of counts. The genes are TRBV28 and TRBJ2-2, with D tentatively TRBD2 (5 bases). The CDR3 runs to 13 residues. Trimming shortened V by 1 base and J by 6 bases, and 6 bases separated the two germline ends. From germline, CDR1 is MDHEN and CDR2 SYDVKM. CDR3 sequence reads: CASSLSRAGELFF. The CDR3 DNA follows: TGTGCCAGCAGTTTATCGAGGGCCGGGGAGCTGTTTTTT.

This clone occurred a few times. DNA for the CDR3: TGTGCCAGCAGTTTTGGGACACTGAACACTGAAGCTTTCTTT. Protein product: CASSFGTLNTEAFF. The rearrangement uses TRBV27 and TRBJ1-1; tentatively, D is TRBD1 (6 bases). Per germline, CDR1 MNHEY and CDR2 SMNVEV (reference sequence). V was pared by 3 bases and J by 0 bases, with 8 bases between. The CDR3 extends over 14 amino acids.

The CDR3 here is CASNVPGQDEKLFF. CDR3 sequence (DNA): TGTGCCAGCAATGTACCGGGACAGGATGAAAAACTGTTTTTT. The chain combines TRBV2 with TRBJ1-4; 8 positions agree with TRBD1. Germline V gives CDR1 SNHLY, CDR2 FYNNEI. V was pared by 7 bases and J by 6 bases, with 7 bases of the junction left unmatched. CDR3 length equals 14 residues.

V gene TRBV10-2 combines with J gene TRBJ1-1; TRBD1 aligns across 12 bases. The CDR3 sequence is 14 residues long. Looked up from germline, CDR1 is WSHSY and CDR2 is SAAADI. V was clipped by 7 bases and J by 4 bases; unmatched bases: 4. CDR3: CASIGGQGATEAFF. CDR3 bases: TGCGCCAGCATTGGGGGACAGGGGGCCACTGAAGCTTTCTTT.